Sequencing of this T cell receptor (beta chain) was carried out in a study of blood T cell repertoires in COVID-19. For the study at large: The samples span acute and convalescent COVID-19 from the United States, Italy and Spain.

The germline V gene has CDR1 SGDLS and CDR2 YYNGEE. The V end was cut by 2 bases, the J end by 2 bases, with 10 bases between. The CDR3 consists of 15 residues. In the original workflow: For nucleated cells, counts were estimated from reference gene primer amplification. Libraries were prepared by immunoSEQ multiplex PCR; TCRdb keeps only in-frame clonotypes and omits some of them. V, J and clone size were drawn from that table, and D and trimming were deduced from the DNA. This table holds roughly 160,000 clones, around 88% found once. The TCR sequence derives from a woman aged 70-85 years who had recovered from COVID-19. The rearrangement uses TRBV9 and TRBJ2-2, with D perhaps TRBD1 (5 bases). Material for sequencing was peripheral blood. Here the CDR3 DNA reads TGTGCCAGCAGCGTTGGCAGGGTAAACACCGGGGAGCTGTTTTTT. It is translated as CASSVGRVNTGELFF.